One and the same sample provided the 12 T cell receptor beta chains below, sequenced in a study of CD8+CD57+ T cells in acquired aplastic anemia. The sequenced patients had an expansion of CD8+CD57+ cells seen by flow cytometry. Both TCR beta VDJ combination and CDR3 sequence profiling were carried out. Genomic DNA was the template for this profiling. TCRdb analysed the reads with MiXCR anew, one entry per CDR3 protein. The data show nearly 60,000 distinct CDR3 sequences, about 56% seen once. Sequencing was done on a sample of sorted CD4+, CD8+, or CD8+CD57+ T cells (not recorded which) from PBMCs. The receptors were gathered from a human donor with aplastic anemia.

The chain's CDR3 is CASSEREANTGELFF. CDR3 nucleotides: TGTGCCAGCAGTGAACGGGAGGCGAACACCGGGGAGCTGTTTTTT. The chain is built from TRBV2 and TRBJ2-2, with TRBD2 matching over 7 bases. Germline V lookup: CDR1 SNHLY, CDR2 FYNNEI. The length of the CDR3 is 15 residues. Trimming at V came to 2 bases and at J to 0 bases, leaving 0 bases not matched to a gene.

The rearrangement links TRBV19 to TRBJ1-2; D gene ambiguous. Between the trimmed V and J ends, which lost 6 bases and 7 bases, there was a span of 12 bases. Germline loops: CDR1 LNHDA, CDR2 SQIVND (reference sequence). The CDR3 has 12 residues. DNA for the CDR3: TGTGCCAGTAGATATCCCCGGGCTGGCTACACCTTC. This sequence encodes CASRYPRAGYTF. The full variable domain, completed using reference TRBV19 and TRBJ1-2, is DGGITQSPKYLFRKEGQNVTLSCEQNLNHDAMYWYRQDPGQGLRLIYYSQIVNDFQKGDIAEGYSVSREKKESFPLTVTSAQKNPTAFYLCASRYPRAGYTFGSGTRLTVV.

This clonotype was observed at least ten times. CDR3 bases: TGTGCCAGCAGTGAATGGACGGGCCAAGAGACCCAGTACTTC. Translating it yields CASSEWTGQETQYF. The V gene is TRBV2, the J gene TRBJ2-5; D ambiguous. CDR3 length: 14 amino acids. Trimming pared 2 bases from V and 1 base from J, leaving 8 bases between. CDR1 and CDR2 from the germline V gene are SNHLY and FYNNEI.

In this sample, this clonotype turned up a few times. The chain has TRBV20-1 and TRBJ2-7; D may be TRBD1 or TRBD2 (6 bases each). The CDR3 contains 14 residues. The ends were cut back, 6 bases at V and 4 bases at J, with 19 bases in the middle. CDR1 and CDR2 from the germline V gene are DFQATT and SNEGSKA (reference sequence). CDR3 sequence reads: CSATWGAVQYEQYF. The CDR3, as DNA: TGCAGTGCAACTTGGGGGGCAGTTCAATACGAGCAGTACTTC.

The V and J genes are TRBV19 and TRBJ1-1; TRBD1 agrees at 7 bases. V was pared by 3 bases and J by 3 bases, with 7 bases of the junction left unmatched. Germline V gene lookup returns CDR1 LNHDA and CDR2 SQIVND (reference sequence). The CDR3 covers 15 residues. In nucleotides, the CDR3 is TGTGCCAGTAGTATGGACCGGGACAGCGACACTGAAGCTTTCTTT. Encoded protein: CASSMDRDSDTEAFF.

This clonotype was observed a handful of times. A read error may produce the germline difference seen at one junction end. J is TRBJ1-1 and V is TRBV29-1, with unresolved D. The CDR3 extends over 11 amino acids. Germline lookup yields CDR1 SQVTM and CDR2 ANQGSEA. The CDR3 reads CSVGSNTEVFF. The CDR3 DNA is TGCAGCGTTGGCAGCAACACTGAAGTTTTCTTT.

This clonotype was detected many times. The V gene is TRBV20-1, the J gene TRBJ2-1, with D tentatively TRBD2 (7 bases). CDR1 DFQATT and CDR2 SNEGSKA come from the germline V gene (reference sequence). The CDR3 consists of 16 residues. V was trimmed by 4 bases and J by 0 bases, leaving 16 bases between them. DNA of the CDR3: TGCAGTGCTATCCCGCGGGGGCAGAGCTCCTACAATGAGCAGTTCTTC. It encodes CSAIPRGQSSYNEQFF.

This clonotype was found many times. CDR3 in amino acids: CASSYSGSEVQFF. CDR3 coding DNA: TGTGCCAGCAGTTACTCAGGGTCCGAAGTGCAGTTCTTC. J is TRBJ2-1 and V is TRBV6-5; D unclear. Germline values: CDR1 MNHEY, CDR2 SVGAGI. The CDR3 contains 13 residues. V lost 0 bases to trimming and J lost 12 bases, with 12 bases between them.

The J gene is TRBJ2-7, the V gene TRBV10-3, with 7 bases lining up with TRBD2. The germline CDR1 and CDR2 sequences are ENHRY and SYGVKD. J lost 5 bases, V lost 8 bases, and 6 bases had no gene match. The CDR3 length is 12 residues. CDR3 protein: CAISSGPDEQYF. The CDR3 nucleotides read TGTGCCATCTCTAGCGGTCCAGACGAGCAGTACTTC.

This clonotype came up many times. The chain couples TRBV27 to TRBJ2-3, with a tentative D call TRBD2 (7 bases). Germline V CDR1 and CDR2: MNHEY, SMNVEV (reference sequence). CDR3 length: 14 amino acids. V was shortened by 6 bases and J by 0 bases, with 10 bases between the two germline ends. The CDR3 DNA follows: TGTGCCAGCAGGGAGGGGGGGAGCACAGATACGCAGTATTTT. Translating it yields CASREGGSTDTQYF.

The gene calls are TRBV20-1 and TRBJ1-1; D possibly corresponds to TRBD1 (5 bases). V shed 3 bases and J shed 7 bases, with 18 bases lying between them. In germline, CDR1 is DFQATT, CDR2 SNEGSKA (reference sequence). This CDR3 is built from 14 residues. CDR3 nucleotide sequence: TGCAGTGCTAGTAATGCAGGGTTCGGCAGTGAAGCTTTCTTT. The encoded protein is CSASNAGFGSEAFF.

There are many counts of this clonotype. V is TRBV2 and J is TRBJ1-5; the match to TRBD1 covers 7 bases. Trimming removed 4 bases from V and 2 bases from J; junction bases left unmatched: 5. CDR1 is SNHLY, CDR2 FYNNEI, per germline. The CDR3 runs to 15 residues. Written as DNA, the CDR3 is TGTGCCAGCAGTGGAGAGGGGGCAGGCAATCAGCCCCAGCATTTT. This translates into CASSGEGAGNQPQHF.